These 30 T cell receptor beta chains were sequenced from one sample in a study of CD8 T cells in Susac syndrome. RNA in amounts of 0.5 to 1 ug was reverse transcribed with random hexamers. From the immunoSEQ multiplex PCR reads, TCRdb called clonotypes with MiXCR, one entry per CDR3 protein. The repertoire holds 170,000 or so distinct CDR3 sequences, with 80% to 95% as singletons. The sample taken for sequencing was CD4+ T cells from PBMCs. The receptors stem from a human donor with multiple sclerosis.

V and J are TRBV5-1 and TRBJ1-1, with D unclear. Germline values: CDR1 SGHRS, CDR2 YFSETQ. The CDR3 runs 14 residues. The V end lost 8 bases, the J end lost 2 bases, and 16 bases lay between the germline ends. The CDR3 region has the DNA TGCGCCAGTTCGGTTGAGCGGATTAACACTGAAGCTTTCTTT. Amino acid sequence: CASSVERINTEAFF.

The chain couples TRBV13 to TRBJ2-5; D possibly matches TRBD1 or TRBD2 (5 bases each). This CDR3 has 13 residues. V lost 2 bases to trimming and J lost 7 bases, with 11 bases between them. The germline CDR1 and CDR2 sequences are PRHDT and FYEKMQ (reference sequence). Here the CDR3 DNA reads TGTGCCAGCAGCTTAATTCGGGGCCCGACCCAGTACTTC. The encoded protein is CASSLIRGPTQYF.

The CDR3 nucleotides are TGCAGCGTTGAAGGGGTTTATGGCTACACCTTC. Amino acid sequence: CSVEGVYGYTF. The genes are TRBV29-1 and TRBJ1-2; no definite D call. Trimming took off 1 base at V and 5 bases at J, with 5 bases between the two ends. Germline CDR1 SQVTM, CDR2 ANQGSEA. There are 11 residues in the CDR3. The entire variable domain, with the rest obtained from reference TRBV29-1 and TRBJ1-2, is as follows: SAVISQKPSRDICQRGTSLTIQCQVDSQVTMMFWYRQQPGQSLTLIATANQGSEATYESGFVIDKFPISRPNLTFSTLTVSNMSPEDSSIYLCSVEGVYGYTFGSGTRLTVV.

V is TRBV7-6 and J is TRBJ1-2; the D is unclear. The CDR3 loop spans 13 amino acids. In germline, CDR1 is SGHVS, CDR2 FNYEAQ. V was pared by 4 bases and J by 7 bases, with 13 bases between. This chain's CDR3 is CASSSGPFFGYTF. DNA for the CDR3: TGTGCCAGCAGCTCCGGTCCCTTTTTTGGCTACACCTTC.

The chain combines TRBV7-2 with TRBJ1-5; no firm D call. CDR3 length equals 12 residues. Germline CDR1 and CDR2: SGHTA and FQGNSA. Deletions cut 5 bases from V and 7 bases from J, with 9 bases between. CDR3 sequence (DNA): TGTGCCAGCAGCCCCAACTTCCAGCCCCAGCATTTT. Translated, it gives CASSPNFQPQHF.

This clonotype was detected only once. The chain employs TRBV6-5 and TRBJ1-3; D gene unclear. Germline V gene data show CDR1 as MNHEY and CDR2 as SVGAGI. The V end lost 0 bases, the J end lost 3 bases, and 15 bases lay between the germline ends. The CDR3 totals 17 residues. The CDR3 is CASSYSAQDQFGNTIYF. As DNA, the CDR3 is TGTGCCAGCAGTTACTCAGCGCAGGACCAATTTGGAAACACCATATATTTT.

The chain has TRBV27 and TRBJ2-2, with 9 bases matching TRBD1. V gave up 6 bases and J gave up 8 bases; unmatched junction bases: 7. The CDR3 loop spans 14 amino acids. Germline V gene data show CDR1 as MNHEY and CDR2 as SMNVEV (reference sequence). The CDR3 DNA reads as TGTGCCAGCAGCCAGGACAGGGGCAGAGGGGAGCTGTTTTTT. It is translated as CASSQDRGRGELFF.

This chain connects TRBV20-1 to TRBJ1-2; 8 bases are shared with TRBD1. Germline V lookup: CDR1 DFQATT, CDR2 SNEGSKA (reference sequence). The J segment lost 5 bases and the V segment lost 0 bases, leaving 8 bases of the junction unmatched. The CDR3 sequence is 15 residues long. CDR3 DNA: TGCAGTGCTAGAGATGGCACAGGGGGGAATTATGGCTACACCTTC. Its translation: CSARDGTGGNYGYTF.

This sequence joins TRBV5-4 and TRBJ2-5, with a tentative D call TRBD1 (5 bases). Per germline, CDR1 SGHNT and CDR2 YYREEE (reference sequence). The CDR3 is 14 residues long. The ends were cut back, 0 bases at V and 5 bases at J, with 11 bases in the middle. The CDR3 protein is CASSLGTQRETQYF. The CDR3 region has the DNA TGTGCCAGCAGCTTGGGGACACAACGGGAGACCCAGTACTTC.

This chain links TRBV2 with TRBJ1-5; 7 bases are shared with TRBD1. This CDR3 spans 17 amino acids. CDR1 is SNHLY and CDR2 is FYNNEI in the germline V gene. J was trimmed by 0 bases and V by 9 bases; bases with no gene match: 14. CDR3 region: CASREGGQIYSNQPQHF. In nucleotides, the CDR3 is TGTGCCAGTCGAGAGGGGGGACAGATTTATAGCAATCAGCCCCAGCATTTT.

V is TRBV6-6 and J is TRBJ2-3; D remains ambiguous. The germline V and J ends were trimmed by 2 bases and 8 bases, with 11 bases remaining between them. The CDR3 is made up of 13 amino acids. CDR1 and CDR2 (germline): MNHNY, SVGAGI (reference sequence). CDR3 sequence reads: CASSYRVSGTQYF. In DNA form, the CDR3 reads TGTGCCAGCAGTTACAGGGTCTCGGGTACGCAGTATTTT.

CDR3 amino acids: CSAREGLAGGEQFF. CDR3 DNA: TGCAGTGCTAGAGAAGGGCTAGCCGGTGGTGAGCAGTTCTTC. This rearrangement joins TRBV20-1 to TRBJ2-1, with D possibly being TRBD2 (5 bases). CDR3 length: 14 amino acids. Germline V gives CDR1 DFQATT, CDR2 SNEGSKA (reference sequence). The V and J ends lost 0 bases and 9 bases respectively, with 15 bases between them.

This chain joins TRBV19 and TRBJ2-1; the match to TRBD2 covers 7 bases. Germline assignment: CDR1 LNHDA and CDR2 SQIVND (reference sequence). The V and J ends lost 5 bases and 10 bases, in that order; junction bases with no gene match: 14. The CDR3 spans 15 residues. CDR3: CASSLGGEARGEQFF. As DNA, the CDR3 is TGTGCCAGTAGTTTGGGGGGGGAAGCCAGAGGAGAGCAGTTCTTC.

This clonotype has only one observation. The chain joins TRBV28 to TRBJ2-2; D perhaps matches TRBD2 (6 bases). Trimming shortened V by 10 bases and J by 2 bases, and 11 bases separated the two germline ends. Germline CDR1 and CDR2: MDHEN and SYDVKM. The CDR3 totals 13 residues. The CDR3 is CATRDFNTGELFF. The CDR3 DNA reads TGTGCCACCAGGGACTTCAACACCGGGGAGCTGTTTTTT.

The J gene is TRBJ2-3, the V gene TRBV9; 8 positions agree with TRBD2. J lost 4 bases, V lost 0 bases, and 7 bases had no gene match. From germline, CDR1 is SGDLS and CDR2 YYNGEE. The CDR3 consists of 16 residues. Written as DNA, the CDR3 is TGTGCCAGCAGCGTAGCCCTAGCGGGTTTCGCAGATACGCAGTATTTT. This codes for CASSVALAGFADTQYF.

CDR3 bases: TGTGCCAGCAGCTCACCGTCTTTTCAGGGCTACACCTTC. Translation gives CASSSPSFQGYTF. V gene TRBV7-2 combines with J gene TRBJ1-2; D gene unclear. Germline CDR1 reads SGHTA; CDR2 reads FQGNSA. The CDR3 loop spans 13 amino acids. Trimming pared 4 bases from V and 8 bases from J, leaving 14 bases between.

The chain combines TRBV20-1 with TRBJ2-3; TRBD2 matches at 11 bases. The germline V gene encodes CDR1 DFQATT and CDR2 SNEGSKA (reference sequence). J was trimmed by 6 bases and V by 5 bases; bases with no gene match: 7. The CDR3 runs to 14 residues. CDR3 region: CSAVAGGPRDTQYF. In DNA form, the CDR3 reads TGCAGTGCTGTAGCGGGAGGGCCAAGGGATACGCAGTATTTT.

V usage is TRBV6-1 and J usage is TRBJ2-7; 10 nucleotides match TRBD2. With V trimmed by 5 bases and J by 0 bases, 13 bases remained unmatched. Germline V gene sequence: CDR1 MNHNS, CDR2 SASEGT. The CDR3 extends over 18 amino acids. The CDR3 here is CASSRHGASGGSSYEQYF. The CDR3 nucleotides are TGTGCCAGCAGTCGGCATGGGGCTAGCGGGGGCAGCTCCTACGAGCAGTACTTC.

The chain couples TRBV12-3 or TRBV12-4 to TRBJ2-7, with TRBD2 matching 12 bases. V dropped 5 bases and J dropped 2; count of bases not matched to a gene: 4. The CDR3 contains 15 residues. CDR3 residues: CASSVGLAGPYEQYF. The CDR3 bases are TGTGCCAGCAGTGTTGGACTAGCGGGACCCTACGAGCAGTACTTC.

V and J are TRBV7-6 and TRBJ2-5, with D perhaps being TRBD1 or TRBD2 (5 bases each). Germline V gene sequence: CDR1 SGHVS, CDR2 FNYEAQ. This CDR3 is 17 amino acids long. V gave up 1 base and J gave up 4 bases, with 19 bases separating them. The CDR3 is CASSLEARGWGSETQYF. In nucleotides, the CDR3 is TGTGCCAGCAGCTTAGAGGCCCGGGGTTGGGGGTCAGAGACCCAGTACTTC.

The chain combines TRBV27 with TRBJ1-6; D gene unclear. CDR3 length: 12 amino acids. The germline gives CDR1 MNHEY, CDR2 SMNVEV (reference sequence). Trimming left V 3 bases short and J 9 bases short, with 6 bases between. For the CDR3, the DNA is TGTGCCAGCAGTTTTGGTACTTCACCCCTCCACTTT. Protein sequence: CASSFGTSPLHF.

The rearrangement uses TRBV20-1 and TRBJ2-3; D is ambiguous. Trimming cost V 3 bases and J 5 bases, with 3 bases left between them. The CDR3 spans 10 residues. Germline V gene lookup returns CDR1 DFQATT and CDR2 SNEGSKA (reference sequence). In DNA, the CDR3 is TGCAGTGCTAGGTTAGATACGCAGTATTTT. Amino acids: CSARLDTQYF.

The chain links TRBV29-1 to TRBJ2-1; no reliable D call. V was pared by 3 bases and J by 11 bases, with 11 bases between. Per the germline V gene, CDR1 is SQVTM and CDR2 is ANQGSEA. The CDR3 totals 11 residues. DNA for the CDR3: TGCAGCGTTGATGTGGACGTCCAGCAGTTCTTC. Residues: CSVDVDVQQFF.

This chain joins TRBV27 and TRBJ1-1, with TRBD1 identical over 8 bases. The CDR3 is 15 amino acids. V dropped 6 bases and J dropped 6; count of bases not matched to a gene: 12. CDR1 MNHEY and CDR2 SMNVEV come from the germline V gene (reference sequence). The CDR3 sequence: CASSYLRQGRSEAFF. CDR3 bases: TGTGCCAGCAGCTACCTCCGACAGGGGCGCTCTGAAGCTTTCTTT.

The rearrangement links TRBV16 to TRBJ1-4; possible D gene TRBD1, 6 bases. Deletions cut 6 bases from V and 6 bases from J, with 20 bases between. The CDR3 extends over 16 amino acids. The germline gives CDR1 KGHSY, CDR2 FQNENV. In nucleotides, the CDR3 is TGTGCCAGCAGTCTTAGCCCCGACAGGAAAGATGAAAAACTGTTTTTT. Amino acids: CASSLSPDRKDEKLFF. The full variable domain, its missing parts supplied by reference TRBV16 and TRBJ1-4, is GEEVAQTPKHLVRGEGQKAKLYCAPIKGHSYVFWYQQVLKNEFKFLISFQNENVFDETGMPKERFSAKCLPNSPCSLEIQATKLEDSAVYFCASSLSPDRKDEKLFFGSGTQLSVL.

The rearrangement uses TRBV12-3 or TRBV12-4 and TRBJ1-6; D is unresolved. The CDR3 consists of 14 residues. V shed 5 bases and J shed 6 bases, with 11 bases lying between them. The CDR3 spells CASSETHGNSPLHF. The CDR3 DNA sequence: TGTGCCAGCAGTGAGACACACGGTAATTCACCCCTCCACTTT.

The CDR3 DNA reads as TGTGCCAGCAGACTAGACAGGGGGCCCCACGAGCAGTACTTC. Its protein is CASRLDRGPHEQYF. The V call is TRBV6-5, the J call TRBJ2-7; TRBD1 matches at 10 bases. The CDR3 covers 14 residues. With 6 bases clipped from V and 5 bases from J, the junction kept 7 bases outside the gene matches. CDR1 is MNHEY, CDR2 SVGAGI, per germline.

The chain carries TRBV19 and TRBJ2-1; the match to TRBD1 covers 7 bases. J gave up 7 bases and V 5 bases, and 11 bases lay outside the gene matches. Looked up from germline, CDR1 is LNHDA and CDR2 is SQIVND (reference sequence). The CDR3 length is 15 residues. Written as DNA, the CDR3 is TGTGCCAGTAGTCCTAGGTGGGACAGAGTTAATGAGCAGTTCTTC. Its translation is CASSPRWDRVNEQFF.

The chain joins TRBV28 to TRBJ2-6; D possibly corresponds to TRBD1 (5 bases). CDR1 is MDHEN, CDR2 SYDVKM, per germline. CDR3 length: 15 amino acids. V lost 6 bases and J lost 2, with 11 bases in between. The CDR3 coding sequence is TGTGCCAGCAGCTCTCAGGGAACTGGGGCCAACGTCCTGACTTTC. It translates to CASSSQGTGANVLTF. Based on the CDR3 plus reference TRBV28 and TRBJ2-6, the full variable domain is DVKVTQSSRYLVKRTGEKVFLECVQDMDHENMFWYRQDPGLGLRLIYFSYDVKMKEKGDIPEGYSVSREKKERFSLILESASTNQTSMYLCASSSQGTGANVLTFGAGSRLTVL.

The chain uses TRBV7-2 and TRBJ2-7, with no clear D. The V gene lost 0 bases and the J gene lost 0 bases, with 6 bases spanning the gap. The CDR3 contains 14 residues. CDR1 SGHTA and CDR2 FQGNSA come from the germline V gene. The CDR3 DNA follows: TGTGCCAGCAGCTTAGCAGGTCCCTCCTACGAGCAGTACTTC. Its protein product is CASSLAGPSYEQYF. Full variable domain (remainder filled in from reference TRBV7-2 and TRBJ2-7): GAGVSQSPSNKVTEKGKDVELRCDPISGHTALYWYRQSLGQGLEFLIYFQGNSAPDKSGLPSDRFSAERTGGSVSTLTIQRTQQEDSAVYLCASSLAGPSYEQYFGPGTRLTVT.